A selection of T cell receptor beta chains follows, all from one sample in a study of blood T cell repertoires in COVID-19. Libraries were prepared by immunoSEQ multiplex PCR; TCRdb keeps only in-frame clonotypes and omits some of them. The sample holds hundreds of thousands of clones, more than 75% seen once. Sequencing was done on a sample of PBMCs or T cells enriched from blood (not recorded which). The receptors were sampled from a woman between 50 and 59 years old who had recovered from COVID-19. CDR3s include the opening cysteine and the closing phenylalanine or tryptophan. A D gene is named only where the DNA matches it firmly. A row's size may be missing; if present it is once, few, many or a size class.

size	V	J	D	CDR3	DNA
.	TRBV25-1	TRBJ1-1	TRBD1	CASSLGTAMNTEAFF	TGTGCCAGCAGTCTTGGGACAGCCATGAACACTGAAGCTTTCTTT
.	TRBV9	TRBJ1-2	.	CASSVQDNYGYTF	TGTGCCAGCAGCGTTCAGGATAACTATGGCTACACCTTC
.	TRBV30	TRBJ2-3	.	CAWSDGRGDTQYF	TGTGCCTGGAGTGACGGTCGGGGGGATACGCAGTATTTT
.	TRBV29-1	TRBJ1-5	TRBD1	CSVELAGGQPQHF	TGCAGCGTTGAATTGGCAGGGGGCCAGCCCCAGCATTTT
.	TRBV7-3	TRBJ2-2	.	CASSSEVSTGELFF	TGTGCCAGCAGCTCCGAGGTGTCCACCGGGGAGCTGTTTTTT
.	TRBV12-5	TRBJ1-6	.	CASGLVREGVNSPLHF	TGTGCTAGTGGTTTGGTACGTGAGGGAGTTAATTCACCCCTCCACTTT
.	TRBV7-9	TRBJ1-5	.	CASSGGDVSNQPQHF	TGTGCCAGCAGCGGGGGGGACGTTAGCAATCAGCCCCAGCATTTT
.	TRBV25-1	TRBJ2-3	TRBD2	CASNGRTSGGRDTDTQYF	TGTGCCAGCAATGGACGGACTAGCGGGGGCCGCGACACAGATACGCAGTATTTT
.	TRBV11-3	TRBJ1-2	.	CASSPRGSGVTF	TGTGCCAGCAGCCCCCGAGGGTCGGGGGTAACCTTC
.	TRBV28	TRBJ1-2	TRBD1	CASSLFVFVPGGGGYTF	TGTGCCAGCAGTTTATTCGTATTTGTCCCAGGGGGAGGTGGCTACACCTTC
.	TRBV5-1	TRBJ1-2	TRBD1	CASSPGTGWDYGYTF	TGCGCCAGCAGCCCTGGGACAGGGTGGGACTATGGCTACACCTTC
.	TRBV19	TRBJ1-2	.	CASRGAGPNYGYTF	TGTGCCAGTAGAGGGGCAGGACCGAACTATGGCTACACCTTC
.	TRBV27	TRBJ1-1	.	CASSFGGRANTEAFF	TGTGCCAGCAGTTTTGGAGGGCGGGCGAACACTGAAGCTTTCTTT
.	TRBV6-5	TRBJ1-2	.	CASSKTGYPGYTF	TGTGCCAGCAGCAAAACAGGGTACCCTGGCTACACCTTC
.	TRBV27	TRBJ2-1	.	CASGTLLDSSYNEQFF	TGTGCCAGCGGTACACTTTTGGACAGTTCCTACAATGAGCAGTTCTTC
.	TRBV7-9	TRBJ1-3	.	CASSLRGQSGSGNTIYF	TGTGCCAGCAGCTTAAGGGGACAATCGGGCTCTGGAAACACCATATATTTT
once	TRBV6-5	TRBJ2-3	.	CASSYRSGSSTDTQYF	TGTGCCAGCAGTTACCGAAGCGGATCTAGCACAGATACGCAGTATTTT
.	TRBV6-5	TRBJ2-3	TRBD1	CASSPTGGGTDTQYF	TGTGCCAGCAGTCCGACAGGGGGAGGAACAGATACGCAGTATTTT
.	TRBV19	TRBJ2-1	TRBD2	CASSIVGGVFF	TGTGCCAGTAGTATAGTGGGGGGGGTGTTCTTC
few	TRBV19	TRBJ2-7	.	CASSIGSEAPYEQYF	TGTGCCAGTAGTATTGGCTCCGAGGCCCCCTACGAGCAGTACTTC
.	TRBV11-3	TRBJ2-2	.	CASSLDGGPQRGELFF	TGTGCCAGCAGCTTAGATGGAGGACCCCAAAGGGGGGAGCTGTTTTTT
.	TRBV19	TRBJ2-5	TRBD1	CASRRDSQETQYF	TGTGCCAGTAGACGGGACAGTCAAGAGACCCAGTACTTC
.	TRBV7-2	TRBJ1-5	TRBD1	CASSQGQASNQPQHF	TGTGCCAGCAGCCAGGGACAGGCGAGCAATCAGCCCCAGCATTTT
.	TRBV7-9	TRBJ1-3	TRBD1	CASSTGQARNTIYF	TGTGCCAGCAGCACCGGACAGGCACGAAACACCATATATTTT
once	TRBV7-9	TRBJ2-7	.	CASSPRQGGAGEQYF	TGTGCCAGCAGCCCCCGACAGGGTGGAGCGGGCGAGCAGTACTTC
.	TRBV18	TRBJ1-1	TRBD1	CASSPRQGAVGQNTEAFF	TGTGCCAGCTCACCCCGACAGGGAGCGGTTGGACAGAACACTGAAGCTTTCTTT
.	TRBV28	TRBJ1-5	TRBD1	CASNNLDRTNQPQHF	TGTGCCAGCAACAACTTGGACAGGACCAATCAGCCCCAGCATTTT
.	TRBV27	TRBJ2-1	.	CASSSHYNEQFF	TGTGCCAGCAGTTCACACTACAATGAGCAGTTCTTC
.	TRBV4-3	TRBJ1-4	TRBD1	CASSRNRGTNEKLFF	TGCGCCAGCAGCCGTAACAGGGGAACTAATGAAAAACTGTTTTTT
.	TRBV29-1	TRBJ2-1	TRBD1	CSGRRDSFIEEQFF	TGCAGCGGTAGACGGGACAGTTTCATTGAGGAGCAGTTCTTC
.	TRBV6-2/TRBV6-3	TRBJ2-6	.	CASSYSPSSGANVLTF	TGTGCCAGCAGTTACTCTCCTAGCTCTGGGGCCAACGTCCTGACTTTC
.	TRBV6-5	TRBJ1-2	.	CASRAGAGDYGYTF	TGTGCCAGCAGAGCTGGGGCAGGCGACTATGGCTACACCTTC
.	TRBV11-1	TRBJ1-2	.	CASSLNRRGYGYTF	TGTGCCAGCAGCTTAAACAGGCGGGGCTATGGCTACACCTTC
.	TRBV9	TRBJ2-3	.	CASSERGDYTDTQYF	TGTGCCAGCAGTGAGAGGGGGGACTACACAGATACGCAGTATTTT
.	TRBV30	TRBJ1-5	.	CAWSEGLSNQPQHF	TGTGCCTGGAGTGAGGGGTTAAGCAATCAGCCCCAGCATTTT
.	TRBV15	TRBJ2-3	TRBD2	CATSTLYRLAGGRVTDTQYF	TGTGCCACCAGCACCTTATACCGACTAGCGGGAGGCCGGGTCACAGATACGCAGTATTTT
.	TRBV4-3	TRBJ2-3	.	CASSQDPRGSQYF	TGCGCCAGCAGCCAAGATCCCCGCGGATCGCAGTATTTT
.	TRBV5-1	TRBJ1-1	.	CASSQERISDTEAFF	TGCGCCAGCAGCCAGGAACGGATCAGTGATACTGAAGCTTTCTTT
.	TRBV6-5	TRBJ1-2	TRBD1	CASSLGQGTYGYTF	TGTGCCAGCAGCTTGGGACAGGGGACCTATGGCTACACCTTC
.	TRBV7-2	TRBJ1-3	TRBD1	CASSRTTGVGGNTIYF	TGTGCCAGCAGCCGGACCACAGGGGTCGGTGGAAACACCATATATTTT
.	TRBV27	TRBJ1-2	.	CASSSSGVYGYTF	TGTGCCAGCAGTAGCAGCGGGGTCTATGGCTACACCTTC
few	TRBV27	TRBJ1-6	.	CASSATDVYNSPLHF	TGTGCCAGCAGTGCGACTGACGTCTATAATTCACCCCTCCACTTT
.	TRBV3-1/TRBV3-2	TRBJ1-2	.	CASSQGVYGYTF	TGTGCCAGCAGCCAGGGAGTCTATGGCTACACCTTC
few	TRBV2	TRBJ2-1	TRBD2	CASSGLGLAAYNEQFF	TGTGCCAGCAGTGGGCTCGGACTAGCAGCGTACAATGAGCAGTTCTTC
.	TRBV16	TRBJ1-5	.	CASSQGGNQPQHF	TGTGCCAGCAGCCAAGGAGGGAATCAGCCCCAGCATTTT
.	TRBV7-2	TRBJ1-4	TRBD1	CASSPQGTGSGEKLFF	TGTGCCAGCAGCCCCCAAGGGACAGGGTCCGGTGAAAAACTGTTTTTT
.	TRBV6-1	TRBJ1-2	.	CASSEESGDGYTF	TGTGCCAGCAGTGAAGAGTCCGGGGATGGCTACACCTTC
.	TRBV12-3/TRBV12-4	TRBJ2-7	.	CASSPLGPHEQYF	TGTGCCAGCAGCCCACTAGGCCCCCACGAGCAGTACTTC
.	TRBV4-1	TRBJ1-2	TRBD1	CASSARDRGIDGYTF	TGCGCCAGCAGCGCCCGGGACAGGGGTATTGATGGCTACACCTTC
.	TRBV7-9	TRBJ1-1	.	CASSPRGRGSATEAFF	TGTGCCAGCAGCCCCAGGGGAAGGGGATCAGCGACTGAAGCTTTCTTT